The 20 T cell receptor beta chains in this list originate from one sample, sequenced in a study of T-cell memory formation after mild COVID-19. TCRdb re-analysed the 5' RACE reads in MiXCR, keeping a single row per CDR3 protein. The table records approximately 100,000 distinct CDR3 sequences, 15% to 20% of them present only once. Specimen: PBMCs or a T cell subset sorted from them (not recorded which). These receptors were obtained from an adult woman who had mild COVID-19 (a few samples of this study predate the infection). Cell type and time point are not known.

In nucleotides, the CDR3 is TGCAGTGCGGCCGGGACTAGCGGGAGCCTCATTCAGTACTTC. Its translation is CSAAGTSGSLIQYF. The chain has TRBV20-1 and TRBJ2-4; 14 bases match TRBD2. CDR3 length: 14 amino acids. Germline V gene lookup returns CDR1 DFQATT and CDR2 SNEGSKA (reference sequence). Unmatched junction bases numbered 7, after V lost 6 bases and J lost 9 bases.

In its sample, this clonotype was seen a few times. The V call is TRBV4-2, the J call TRBJ2-6; D gene ambiguous. V shed 0 bases and J shed 3 bases, with 6 bases lying between them. Germline V lookup: CDR1 LGHNA, CDR2 YNFKEQ. CDR3 length: 15 residues. CDR3 bases: TGTGCCAGCAGCCAAGATAATGATGGGGCCAACGTCCTGACTTTC. Translating gives CASSQDNDGANVLTF.

This clonotype was detected only once. The V and J genes are TRBV6-1 and TRBJ2-7; 7 nucleotides match TRBD1. The CDR3 contains 12 residues. V trimming: 8 bases; J trimming: 5 bases; junction bases outside the gene matches: 6. Looked up from germline, CDR1 is MNHNS and CDR2 is SASEGT. The CDR3 is CASLLQGNEQYF. The CDR3 DNA reads as TGTGCCAGCCTCCTACAGGGGAACGAGCAGTACTTC.

This clonotype was recorded a few times. This chain connects TRBV4-1 to TRBJ2-1; 8 nucleotides agree with TRBD1. Germline CDR1 MGHRA, CDR2 YSYEKL. This CDR3 is 16 amino acids long. The ends lost 4 bases at V and 6 bases at J; junction bases unmatched: 11. CDR3 DNA: TGCGCCAGCAGCCCTTTAGGACAGGGCTTAAGCAATGAGCAGTTCTTC. This codes for CASSPLGQGLSNEQFF.

This clonotype was counted only a few times. This rearrangement joins TRBV4-3 to TRBJ2-1; 10 bases match TRBD2. This CDR3 comprises 17 residues. V trimming: 0 bases; J trimming: 6 bases; junction bases outside the gene matches: 8. Germline V lookup: CDR1 LGHNA, CDR2 YSLEER. The CDR3 DNA is TGCGCCAGCAGCCAAGATGGTGGGGGACTAGCGCGCAATGAGCAGTTCTTC. It specifies CASSQDGGGLARNEQFF.

This clonotype was found a few times. The chain joins TRBV30 to TRBJ2-7; D may be TRBD2 (5 bases). This CDR3 is 12 amino acids long. The V end was cut by 3 bases, the J end by 4 bases, with 10 bases between. The germline V gene encodes CDR1 GTSNPN and CDR2 SVGIG (reference sequence). CDR3: CAWRYGIYEQYF. As DNA, the CDR3 is TGTGCCTGGAGGTACGGGATTTACGAGCAGTACTTC.

V usage is TRBV7-9 and J usage is TRBJ1-1, with 9 bases fitting TRBD1. The length of the CDR3 is 16 residues. Germline CDR1 SEHNR, CDR2 FQNEAQ (reference sequence). Trimming at V came to 5 bases and at J to 6 bases, leaving 13 bases not matched to a gene. This CDR3 reads CASSPGPGQGSAEAFF. Written as DNA, the CDR3 is TGTGCCAGCAGCCCCGGCCCCGGACAGGGGAGCGCTGAAGCTTTCTTT.

The rearrangement uses TRBV5-1 and TRBJ2-7; a weak D match, TRBD1 (7 bases). The V end lost 5 bases, the J end lost 3 bases, and 15 bases lay between the germline ends. CDR1 and CDR2 from the germline V gene are SGHRS and YFSETQ. This CDR3 is 14 amino acids long. The CDR3 here is CASRVGGQLYEQYF. Here the CDR3 DNA reads TGCGCCAGCAGAGTGGGGGGACAGCTCTACGAGCAGTACTTC.

The genes are TRBV18 and TRBJ2-7, with D tentatively TRBD1 (6 bases). V lost 8 bases and J lost 3, with 17 bases in between. CDR1 and CDR2 (germline): KGHSH, LQKENI. The CDR3 consists of 14 residues. The CDR3 DNA sequence: TGTGCCAGCGGACACCGGGACACATACTACGAGCAGTACTTC. Translated, it gives CASGHRDTYYEQYF.

CDR3 sequence: CASSETLRTTDTQYF. The CDR3 DNA reads TGTGCCAGCAGCGAGACCCTTCGTACTACAGATACGCAGTATTTT. V usage is TRBV9 and J usage is TRBJ2-3; D is ambiguous. Trimming took off 3 bases at V and 3 bases at J, with 14 bases between the two ends. Germline assignment: CDR1 SGDLS and CDR2 YYNGEE. The CDR3 covers 15 residues.

The sample holds many counts of this clonotype. The chain carries TRBV6-5 and TRBJ2-3; no definite D call. The CDR3 consists of 15 residues. Trimming left V 4 bases short and J 5 bases short, with 16 bases between. From germline, CDR1 is MNHEY and CDR2 SVGAGI. The CDR3 DNA follows: TGTGCCAGCAGTTCGCCAGGTCTGACTGGAGATACGCAGTATTTT. As protein: CASSSPGLTGDTQYF.

A few counts support this clonotype. This chain links TRBV7-3 with TRBJ2-7; TRBD1 matches 8 bases. Trimming took 1 base from V and 6 from J; bases not matched to a gene: 5. Germline V gene lookup returns CDR1 SGHTA and CDR2 FQGTGA. CDR3 length: 14 residues. CDR3 sequence reads: CASSLSTGGSEQYF. CDR3 coding DNA: TGTGCCAGCAGCTTAAGTACAGGGGGAAGCGAGCAGTACTTC.

This clonotype has a handful of counts. The V gene is TRBV18, the J gene TRBJ2-7; TRBD1 aligns across 8 bases. This CDR3 spans 15 amino acids. J gave up 3 bases and V 4 bases, and 8 bases lay outside the gene matches. Germline values: CDR1 KGHSH, CDR2 LQKENI. In DNA form, the CDR3 reads TGTGCCAGCTCACTCGGACAGGGATTAGGCTACGAGCAGTACTTC. Translated: CASSLGQGLGYEQYF.

This sequence joins TRBV9 and TRBJ2-7, with D perhaps matching TRBD2 (5 bases). Trimming removed 0 bases from V and 3 bases from J, with 10 bases in between. This CDR3 spans 14 amino acids. CDR1 is SGDLS, CDR2 YYNGEE, per germline. The CDR3, as DNA: TGTGCCAGCAGCGTAGGACCGGGAAACTACGAGCAGTACTTC. This encodes CASSVGPGNYEQYF.

This clonotype was seen only a few times. The chain carries TRBV6-2 or TRBV6-3 and TRBJ2-6; no definite D call. V was trimmed by 2 bases and J by 4 bases, leaving 6 bases between them. The CDR3 sequence is 14 residues long. Germline CDR1 reads MNHEY; CDR2 reads SVGEGT. The CDR3 loop is CASSYGVGANVLTF. The CDR3 DNA reads as TGTGCCAGCAGTTACGGGGTGGGGGCCAACGTCCTGACTTTC.

This clonotype was observed a handful of times. The chain couples TRBV3-1 to TRBJ1-2, with D unclear. The CDR3 spans 15 residues. Germline CDR1 and CDR2: LGHDT and YNNKEL (reference sequence). V was clipped by 0 bases and J by 5 bases, with 13 bases between them. CDR3 amino acids: CASSQDWSRGYGYTF. Written as DNA, the CDR3 is TGTGCCAGCAGCCAAGATTGGTCCCGTGGTTATGGCTACACCTTC.

This clonotype was seen only a few times. This chain uses TRBV30 with TRBJ2-7; tentative D call: TRBD1 (6 bases). This CDR3 contains 11 residues. Germline loops: CDR1 GTSNPN, CDR2 SVGIG (reference sequence). Trimming stripped 5 bases from V and 5 bases from J, with 10 bases between. CDR3 region: CAWHTGNEQYF. The DNA for the CDR3 is TGTGCCTGGCATACAGGGAACGAGCAGTACTTC.

This clonotype has more than one count but fewer than ten. V usage is TRBV6-1 and J usage is TRBJ2-7; 11 nucleotides match TRBD2. CDR3 length: 16 residues. Germline CDR1 and CDR2: MNHNS and SASEGT. The ends lost 5 bases at V and 2 bases at J; junction bases unmatched: 8. The CDR3 DNA is TGTGCCAGCAGTACTCTAGCGGGAGGACCTCCCTACGAGCAGTACTTC. As protein: CASSTLAGGPPYEQYF.

The chain links TRBV4-1 to TRBJ2-1; 8 bases align to TRBD1. V shed 5 bases, J shed 16 bases, and the junction held 10 bases outside the gene matches. Germline lookup yields CDR1 MGHRA and CDR2 YSYEKL. The CDR3 covers 12 residues. Here the CDR3 reads CASSSPDRVGFF. The CDR3 DNA sequence: TGCGCCAGCAGCTCCCCGGACAGGGTAGGCTTCTTC.

This clonotype was seen a handful of times. The V call is TRBV20-1, the J call TRBJ2-7; a weak D match, TRBD1 (6 bases). The V gene lost 5 bases and the J gene lost 0 bases, with 11 bases spanning the gap. The V gene's germline CDR1 is DFQATT and CDR2 SNEGSKA (reference sequence). This CDR3 contains 13 residues. The CDR3, as DNA: TGCAGTGCTGCAGGGGACCCCTCCTACGAGCAGTACTTC. As protein: CSAAGDPSYEQYF.